This T cell receptor beta chain came from a study of cytomegalovirus exposure and HLA in healthy donors. V shed 5 bases and J shed 1 base, with 12 bases lying between them. The germline V gene has CDR1 SGHRS and CDR2 YFSETQ. The CDR3 runs 14 residues. PCR employed 60 Vbeta and 13 Jbeta primers. Using immunoSEQ multiplex PCR, the repertoire was profiled, and TCRdb retains in-frame clones only, with some absent. The sample includes about 120,000 clones, over 65% of them seen just once. The chain joins TRBV5-1 to TRBJ2-5, with D perhaps matching TRBD1 (6 bases). The sample consisted of PBMCs. This receptor was identified in a woman between 40 and 50 years old in good health and CMV-seropositive. CDR3 nucleotide sequence: TGCGCCAGCAGGTCGGGCAGGGGCCAAGAGACCCAGTACTTC. The encoded protein is CASRSGRGQETQYF.